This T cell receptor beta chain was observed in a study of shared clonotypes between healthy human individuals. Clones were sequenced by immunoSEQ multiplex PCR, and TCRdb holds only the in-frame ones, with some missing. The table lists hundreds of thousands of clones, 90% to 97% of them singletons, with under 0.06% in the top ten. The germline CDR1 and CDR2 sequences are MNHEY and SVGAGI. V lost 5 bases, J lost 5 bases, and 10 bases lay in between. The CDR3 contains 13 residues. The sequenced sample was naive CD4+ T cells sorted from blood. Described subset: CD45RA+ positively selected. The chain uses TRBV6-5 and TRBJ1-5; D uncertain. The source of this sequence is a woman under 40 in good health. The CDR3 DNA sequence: TGTGCCAGCAGTCGCGACGGATATCAGCCCCAGCATTTT. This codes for CASSRDGYQPQHF.